These 28 T cell receptor beta chains came from one sample sequenced in a study of cytomegalovirus exposure and HLA in healthy donors. Primers included in the PCR were 60 Vbeta and 13 Jbeta primers. Using immunoSEQ multiplex PCR, the repertoire was profiled, and TCRdb retains in-frame clones only, with some absent. In the table there are 45,000 to 65,000 clones, 82% of which are singletons. The sequenced sample consisted of PBMCs. These receptors came from a woman in her late teens or twenties in good health and CMV-seronegative.

The chain couples TRBV7-9 to TRBJ1-2; D is uncertain. CDR1 is SEHNR, CDR2 FQNEAQ, per germline (reference sequence). There are 12 residues in the CDR3. V was clipped by 2 bases and J by 6 bases, with 7 bases between them. The CDR3 loop reads CASSLFGDGYTF. The CDR3 region has the DNA TGTGCCAGCAGCTTATTCGGGGATGGCTACACCTTC.

A single count supports this clone. This chain links TRBV7-3 with TRBJ1-2; 7 nucleotides align to TRBD1. CDR3 length: 14 residues. In germline, CDR1 is SGHTA, CDR2 FQGTGA. The trim removed 3 bases at V and 3 bases at J, leaving 4 bases unmatched. The CDR3 DNA reads as TGTGCCAGCAGCTTTGAGGGGGCGGACTATGGCTACACCTTC. Translated: CASSFEGADYGYTF.

A note on this clone: Relative to the germline gene, one junction end is altered; a read error may explain this. This chain joins TRBV18 and TRBJ2-6; tentatively, D is TRBD1 (5 bases). Germline assignment: CDR1 KGHSH and CDR2 LQKENI. The CDR3 is 17 amino acids. The CDR3 DNA reads as TGTGCCAGCTCACCACCGGAGAGGAGCTCTGGGGCCAACGGCCTGACTTTC. This sequence encodes CASSPPERSSGANGLTF.

This chain links TRBV27 with TRBJ2-1; TRBD2 matches at 10 bases. The germline gives CDR1 MNHEY, CDR2 SMNVEV (reference sequence). J lost 5 bases, V lost 5 bases, and 6 bases had no gene match. This CDR3 is 15 amino acids long. The DNA of the CDR3 is TGTGCCAGCAGTCGGACTAGCGGACTTAACAATGAGCAGTTCTTC. Translating gives CASSRTSGLNNEQFF.

The V gene is TRBV15, the J gene TRBJ1-6, with TRBD1 as a possible D gene (6 bases). The CDR3 consists of 15 residues. V lost 0 bases and J lost 12, with 15 bases in between. The germline V gene has CDR1 LNHNV and CDR2 YYDKDF (reference sequence). The DNA for the CDR3 is TGTGCCACCAGCAGAGAGGACAGCCCGGTCGGACCCCTCCACTTT. Protein: CATSREDSPVGPLHF. The full variable domain, with the rest looked up from reference TRBV15 and TRBJ1-6, is DAMVIQNPRYQVTQFGKPVTLSCSQTLNHNVMYWYQQKSSQAPKLLFHYYDKDFNNEADTPDNFQSRRPNTSFCFLDIRSPGLGDTAMYLCATSREDSPVGPLHFGNGTRLTVT.

CDR3 sequence: CASAAGAGGETQYF. CDR3 DNA sequence: TGTGCCAGCGCCGCCGGAGCGGGAGGAGAGACCCAGTACTTC. The J gene is TRBJ2-5, the V gene TRBV27; the match to TRBD2 covers 9 bases. Trimming took 8 bases from V and 4 from J; bases not matched to a gene: 8. CDR3 size: 14 residues. CDR1 is MNHEY, CDR2 SMNVEV, per germline (reference sequence).

The chain carries TRBV10-1 and TRBJ1-5, with a weak D call TRBD1 (5 bases). V lost 6 bases and J 9 bases, leaving 12 bases between the germline ends. Germline CDR1 WNHNN, CDR2 SYGVQD (reference sequence). CDR3 length: 12 amino acids. The CDR3 DNA is TGCGCCAGCAGCGCGGCGGGGGGGCCCCAGCATTTT. It codes for CASSAAGGPQHF.

The chain has TRBV29-1 and TRBJ2-7; D is unresolved. CDR1 and CDR2 (germline): SQVTM, ANQGSEA. This CDR3 has 12 residues. Trimming cost V 6 bases and J 2 bases, with 11 bases left between them. The CDR3 spells CSVEMETYEQYF. Here the CDR3 DNA reads TGCAGCGTGGAGATGGAAACCTACGAGCAGTACTTC.

This clone was seen more than once but under ten times. The chain has TRBV28 and TRBJ1-6; 9 nucleotides agree with TRBD1. Germline lookup yields CDR1 MDHEN and CDR2 SYDVKM. The CDR3 runs 15 residues. Germline trimming cut 7 bases from V and 12 bases from J; bases unmatched to any gene: 13. CDR3 amino acids: CASTRRGQGWKPLHF. In nucleotides, the CDR3 is TGTGCCAGCACCCGGCGGGGACAGGGTTGGAAACCCCTCCACTTT.

The chain has TRBV19 and TRBJ2-5; TRBD1 matches at 7 bases. Trimming removed 5 bases from V and 0 bases from J; junction bases left unmatched: 6. This CDR3 has 15 amino acids. Germline V gene sequence: CDR1 LNHDA, CDR2 SQIVND (reference sequence). The DNA of the CDR3 is TGTGCCAGTAGTTTGACAGGGAACGACCAAGAGACCCAGTACTTC. Its translation: CASSLTGNDQETQYF.

The rearrangement uses TRBV28 and TRBJ2-7, with a weak D call TRBD1 (5 bases). CDR3 size: 13 residues. V lost 5 bases and J lost 3, with 11 bases in between. CDR1 is MDHEN, CDR2 SYDVKM, per germline. The CDR3 here is CASSQGNFYEQYF. The CDR3 coding sequence is TGTGCCAGCAGTCAGGGCAATTTCTACGAGCAGTACTTC.

The chain links TRBV7-9 to TRBJ2-7; 7 bases are a match to TRBD1. This CDR3 comprises 13 residues. Germline trimming cut 1 base from V and 5 bases from J; bases unmatched to any gene: 2. CDR1 is SEHNR, CDR2 FQNEAQ, per germline (reference sequence). The CDR3 region is CASSLDRGDEQYF. The CDR3 coding sequence is TGTGCCAGCAGCTTAGACAGGGGAGACGAGCAGTACTTC.

This clone was seen just once. This chain links TRBV6-1 with TRBJ1-4, with TRBD1 as a possible D gene (6 bases). The CDR3 loop spans 15 amino acids. CDR1 and CDR2 from the germline V gene are MNHNS and SASEGT. V lost 6 bases to trimming and J lost 7 bases, with 18 bases between them. The CDR3 nucleotides read TGTGCCAGCAGCGAACTACAGGGAAAACTTGAAAAACTGTTTTTT. This codes for CASSELQGKLEKLFF.

This clone occurred a few times. Written as DNA, the CDR3 is TGTGCCAGCAGCTTTATGACAGTGGGACAGGGTGAAAAACTGTTTTTT. Translated, it gives CASSFMTVGQGEKLFF. This chain connects TRBV5-4 to TRBJ1-4; 9 bases align to TRBD1. CDR1 is SGHNT, CDR2 YYREEE, per germline (reference sequence). CDR3 length equals 16 residues. The J segment lost 7 bases and the V segment lost 2 bases, leaving 9 bases of the junction unmatched.

V usage is TRBV30 and J usage is TRBJ1-6, with 7 bases identical to TRBD1. V shed 2 bases, J shed 9 bases, and the junction held 4 bases outside the gene matches. Germline CDR1 reads GTSNPN; CDR2 reads SVGIG (reference sequence). The CDR3 is 13 amino acids. The CDR3 here is CAWSPTGFSPLHF. The CDR3 coding sequence is TGTGCCTGGAGTCCGACAGGGTTTTCACCCCTCCACTTT.

The V call is TRBV27, the J call TRBJ2-7, with D possibly TRBD1 on 5 matching bases. This CDR3 has 16 residues. V dropped 4 bases and J dropped 0 bases, with 16 bases sitting between them. Per the germline V gene, CDR1 is MNHEY and CDR2 is SMNVEV (reference sequence). The CDR3 sequence: CASSSIRGSSSYEQYF. The DNA of the CDR3 is TGTGCCAGCAGTTCCATTAGGGGCTCTAGCTCCTACGAGCAGTACTTC.

The genes are TRBV16 and TRBJ1-5; a possible D gene is TRBD1 (5 bases). CDR1 KGHSY and CDR2 FQNENV come from the germline V gene. V was shortened by 4 bases and J by 0 bases, with 19 bases between the two germline ends. CDR3 size: 18 residues. In DNA, the CDR3 is TGTGCCAGCAGCCCCCGAGGACAAGAATCTTATAGCAATCAGCCCCAGCATTTT. Protein product: CASSPRGQESYSNQPQHF.

The chain combines TRBV28 with TRBJ2-7, with D possibly being TRBD2 (5 bases). Per germline, CDR1 MDHEN and CDR2 SYDVKM. Trimming stripped 8 bases from V and 3 bases from J, with 11 bases between. The CDR3 has 12 residues. For the CDR3, the DNA is TGTGCCAGCGGGAGAGGTAACTACGAGCAGTACTTC. Translating gives CASGRGNYEQYF. The variable domain in full, completed from reference TRBV28 and TRBJ2-7, reads DVKVTQSSRYLVKRTGEKVFLECVQDMDHENMFWYRQDPGLGLRLIYFSYDVKMKEKGDIPEGYSVSREKKERFSLILESASTNQTSMYLCASGRGNYEQYFGPGTRLTVT.

The V and J genes are TRBV4-1 and TRBJ2-1, with 7 bases identical to TRBD2. Trimming cost V 1 base and J 3 bases; bases outside gene matches: 12. Germline CDR1 reads MGHRA; CDR2 reads YSYEKL. The CDR3 totals 18 residues. The CDR3 loop is CASSQGRAGSAFYNEQFF. The CDR3 DNA is TGCGCCAGCAGCCAAGGGAGAGCGGGATCGGCCTTCTACAATGAGCAGTTCTTC.

V usage is TRBV2 and J usage is TRBJ2-1, with 10 nucleotides matching TRBD2. CDR1 and CDR2 from the germline V gene are SNHLY and FYNNEI. Germline trimming cut 2 bases from V and 7 bases from J; bases unmatched to any gene: 5. The CDR3 is 15 amino acids. The CDR3, as DNA: TGTGCCAGCAGTGAATGGGCTAGCGGGAGAAATGAGCAGTTCTTC. It codes for CASSEWASGRNEQFF.

The chain recombines TRBV19 with TRBJ1-1; the match to TRBD1 covers 7 bases. The CDR3 runs to 15 residues. Trimming took 1 base from V and 0 from J; bases not matched to a gene: 2. Germline CDR1 reads LNHDA; CDR2 reads SQIVND (reference sequence). CDR3 DNA: TGTGCCAGTAGTATAGCGGGACAGTTGAACACTGAAGCTTTCTTT. Translating it yields CASSIAGQLNTEAFF.

This clone was detected a few times. This chain connects TRBV6-4 to TRBJ1-1; 11 positions match TRBD1. The V gene's germline CDR1 is MRHNA and CDR2 SNTAGT. This CDR3 has 14 amino acids. V dropped 3 bases and J dropped 5; count of bases not matched to a gene: 2. CDR3 protein: CASSEGQGGTEAFF. The CDR3 nucleotides read TGTGCCAGCAGTGAGGGACAGGGGGGGACTGAAGCTTTCTTT.

Here the CDR3 DNA reads TGTGCCAGCAGCCTCGTAGGGGGAATACATGAGCAGTTCTTC. It yields the protein CASSLVGGIHEQFF. The chain employs TRBV11-3 and TRBJ2-1, with TRBD1 as a possible D gene (6 bases). Germline CDR1 and CDR2: SGHNT and YENEEA. CDR3 length: 14 amino acids. V gave up 5 bases and J gave up 8 bases, with 16 bases separating them.

V and J are TRBV29-1 and TRBJ2-7; possible D gene TRBD2, 5 bases. This CDR3 comprises 16 residues. Germline loops: CDR1 SQVTM, CDR2 ANQGSEA. The V end lost 5 bases, the J end lost 7 bases, and 27 bases lay between the germline ends. Here the CDR3 DNA reads TGCAGCGTTCAACGACCCTCGGCCGGAGAAGGAGGTGAGCAGTACTTC. Its translation is CSVQRPSAGEGGEQYF.

The chain has TRBV28 and TRBJ1-1; D may be TRBD1 (6 bases). The ends were cut back, 3 bases at V and 1 base at J, with 12 bases in the middle. Germline V gene data show CDR1 as MDHEN and CDR2 as SYDVKM. The CDR3 contains 15 residues. The CDR3 DNA is TGTGCCAGCAGTTTCCAGGGGCATAAGAACACTGAAGCTTTCTTT. Protein sequence: CASSFQGHKNTEAFF.

A word on this clone: This sample includes further DNA sequences coding for the same CDR3. The chain employs TRBV29-1 and TRBJ2-7; tentatively, D is TRBD1 (5 bases). The CDR3 has 12 amino acids. V was cut by 2 bases and J by 3 bases, with 8 bases left in between. CDR1 is SQVTM and CDR2 is ANQGSEA in the germline V gene. This CDR3 is CSVETGGYEQYF. The CDR3 nucleotides read TGCAGCGTTGAAACAGGTGGCTACGAGCAGTACTTC.

This clone came up a few times. This rearrangement joins TRBV6-5 to TRBJ2-7, with 9 bases aligning to TRBD1. V shed 10 bases and J 4 bases; nucleotides not matched to a gene: 11. The CDR3 has 14 amino acids. Germline V gene sequence: CDR1 MNHEY, CDR2 SVGAGI. CDR3 loop: CATQSWTGDYEQYF. For the CDR3, the DNA is TGTGCCACCCAGTCGTGGACAGGGGATTACGAGCAGTACTTC.

This sequence joins TRBV28 and TRBJ1-1; D is unresolved. V was clipped by 2 bases and J by 3 bases, with 10 bases between them. The germline gives CDR1 MDHEN, CDR2 SYDVKM. This CDR3 spans 14 amino acids. CDR3 bases: TGTGCCAGCAGTTTAACCGGGAGGGACACTGAAGCTTTCTTT. Protein: CASSLTGRDTEAFF.